Below, 20 T cell receptor beta chains from the same sample are listed, as sequenced in a study of long-term antiretroviral therapy in people with HIV. With survey level as its setting, the immunoSEQ assay was v3.0. TCRdb's table, derived via immunoSEQ multiplex PCR, lists solely in-frame clones and lacks some. The sample lists about 34,000 clones; roughly 85% were seen once. Sequenced here: unsorted PBMCs, sampled 1.1 years after starting antiretroviral therapy. The receptors stem from a man between 18 and 35 years old with HIV.

The chain uses TRBV6-6 and TRBJ2-5, with 9 bases that match TRBD1. This CDR3 is built from 16 residues. Germline CDR1 and CDR2: MNHNY and SVGAGI (reference sequence). The trim removed 0 bases at V and 0 bases at J, leaving 2 bases unmatched. Here the CDR3 DNA reads TGTGCCAGCAGTTACTCGGGGACAGGGAACCAAGAGACCCAGTACTTC. It specifies CASSYSGTGNQETQYF.

CDR3 in amino acids: CASGLIENEQFF. CDR3 in DNA: TGTGCTAGTGGTTTGATTGAGAATGAGCAGTTCTTC. The rearrangement uses TRBV12-5 and TRBJ2-1; D unresolved. The CDR3 runs 12 residues. Deletions cut 2 bases from V and 7 bases from J, with 6 bases between. The germline V gene has CDR1 LGHNT and CDR2 FRNRAP.

This chain connects TRBV30 to TRBJ1-2; D is undetermined. The ends were cut back, 1 base at V and 2 bases at J, with 11 bases in the middle. This CDR3 is 14 amino acids long. CDR1 is GTSNPN and CDR2 is SVGIG in the germline V gene (reference sequence). The CDR3 nucleotides read TGTGCCTGGAGTGACGTGGTGCCCAACTATGGCTACACCTTC. Its translation: CAWSDVVPNYGYTF.

This clone was seen a single time. V is TRBV5-8 and J is TRBJ1-5, with 7 bases that match TRBD1. The junction had 4 bases not matched to a gene; V was cut back by 3 bases and J by 1 base. This CDR3 comprises 15 residues. Per the germline V gene, CDR1 is SGHTS and CDR2 is YDEGEE. CDR3 sequence reads: CASSWGTESNQPQHF. The CDR3 nucleotides read TGTGCCAGCAGCTGGGGGACAGAAAGCAATCAGCCCCAGCATTTT.

The chain is built from TRBV11-1 and TRBJ2-3; TRBD2 aligns across 7 bases. Germline values: CDR1 SGHAT, CDR2 FQDESV (reference sequence). With 1 base clipped from V and 5 bases from J, the junction kept 3 bases outside the gene matches. CDR3 length: 14 amino acids. The CDR3 region is CASSLDPSGDTQYF. The CDR3 DNA reads TGTGCCAGCAGCTTAGATCCTAGCGGAGATACGCAGTATTTT.

This clone has only one observation. The V and J genes are TRBV5-4 and TRBJ2-3, with 16 bases identical to TRBD2. After removal of 4 bases from V and 8 bases from J, the junction contained 10 bases not matched to a gene. Germline CDR1 reads SGHNT; CDR2 reads YYREEE (reference sequence). There are 17 residues in the CDR3. DNA of the CDR3: TGTGCCAGCAGCCCTCCCGGGACTAGCGGGGGGGGTGTTACGCAGTATTTT. It specifies CASSPPGTSGGGVTQYF.

The chain recombines TRBV7-2 with TRBJ2-7; D is unclear. This CDR3 comprises 14 residues. V dropped 5 bases and J dropped 1 base, with 12 bases sitting between them. The germline CDR1 and CDR2 sequences are SGHTA and FQGNSA. The CDR3 loop is CASSHVPRSYEQYF. In DNA, the CDR3 is TGTGCCAGCAGCCACGTTCCTCGTTCCTACGAGCAGTACTTC.

The chain has TRBV5-6 and TRBJ1-5; tentative D call: TRBD1 (6 bases). The CDR3 runs 16 residues. Germline V gene data show CDR1 as SGHDT and CDR2 as YYEEEE. The V end was cut by 1 base, the J end by 2 bases, with 13 bases between. The chain's CDR3 is CASSLFGGRGNQPQHF. The CDR3 region has the DNA TGTGCCAGCAGCTTGTTTGGGGGGCGAGGCAATCAGCCCCAGCATTTT.

In its sample, this clone was seen a few times. V usage is TRBV7-3 and J usage is TRBJ1-6, with 7 bases lining up with TRBD1. Germline V CDR1 and CDR2: SGHTA, FQGTGA. This CDR3 is built from 15 residues. The junction had 9 bases not matched to a gene; V was cut back by 4 bases and J by 9 bases. DNA of the CDR3: TGTGCCAGCAGCTCGCAGGGGGGACTAGGTTCACCCCTCCACTTT. It yields the protein CASSSQGGLGSPLHF.

The J gene is TRBJ2-1, the V gene TRBV9; possibly TRBD2 for D (6 bases). From germline, CDR1 is SGDLS and CDR2 YYNGEE. V was clipped by 3 bases and J by 0 bases, with 13 bases between them. This CDR3 has 16 residues. CDR3: CASSALGGSSYNEQFF. The DNA for the CDR3 is TGTGCCAGCAGCGCCCTCGGGGGAAGCTCCTACAATGAGCAGTTCTTC. The variable domain in full, with the rest retrieved from reference TRBV9 and TRBJ2-1, is DSGVTQTPKHLITATGQRVTLRCSPRSGDLSVYWYQQSLDQGLQFLIQYYNGEERAKGNILERFSAQQFPDLHSELNLSSLELGDSALYFCASSALGGSSYNEQFFGPGTRLTVL.

V and J are TRBV4-1 and TRBJ2-6; 7 bases line up with TRBD2. This CDR3 has 15 residues. J lost 3 bases, V lost 7 bases, and 6 bases had no gene match. CDR1 MGHRA and CDR2 YSYEKL come from the germline V gene. The DNA of the CDR3 is TGCGCCAGCAATCGGGGGAGGGTTGGGGCCAACGTCCTGACTTTC. This codes for CASNRGRVGANVLTF.

The table lists this clone with a count of one. J is TRBJ2-1 and V is TRBV7-3; D is perhaps TRBD1 (5 bases). Trimming left V 5 bases short and J 8 bases short, with 16 bases between. Germline CDR1 and CDR2: SGHTA and FQGTGA. The CDR3 is 14 amino acids. The CDR3 nucleotides are TGTGCCAGCAGCCGCACGGGTTGGGGCCATGAGCAGTTCTTC. This codes for CASSRTGWGHEQFF. The full variable domain, with the rest looked up from reference TRBV7-3 and TRBJ2-1, is GAGVSQTPSNKVTEKGKYVELRCDPISGHTALYWYRQSLGQGPEFLIYFQGTGAADDSGLPNDRFFAVRPEGSVSTLKIQRTERGDSAVYLCASSRTGWGHEQFFGPGTRLTVL.

The genes are TRBV4-2 and TRBJ2-6; D call uncertain. The CDR3 has 15 amino acids. CDR1 is LGHNA, CDR2 YNFKEQ, per germline. V was cut by 0 bases and J by 3 bases, with 6 bases left in between. CDR3 sequence (DNA): TGTGCCAGCAGCCAAGATGCTGATGGGGCCAACGTCCTGACTTTC. Amino acids: CASSQDADGANVLTF.

The chain links TRBV5-1 to TRBJ1-1; D perhaps matches TRBD1 (6 bases). Trimming took off 3 bases at V and 1 base at J, with 13 bases between the two ends. Germline assignment: CDR1 SGHRS and CDR2 YFSETQ. This CDR3 comprises 15 residues. CDR3 protein: CASSSAGGQNTEAFF. DNA for the CDR3: TGCGCCAGCAGCTCCGCGGGGGGCCAGAACACTGAAGCTTTCTTT.

The chain couples TRBV7-2 to TRBJ2-1, with 7 bases lining up with TRBD2. The CDR3 runs to 16 residues. V was clipped by 7 bases and J by 6 bases; unmatched bases: 15. Germline V gene sequence: CDR1 SGHTA, CDR2 FQGNSA. CDR3 region: CASTPFEWEGTNEQFF. Here the CDR3 DNA reads TGTGCCAGCACGCCTTTTGAGTGGGAGGGCACCAATGAGCAGTTCTTC.

Only one count was recorded for this clone. The chain couples TRBV19 to TRBJ1-2, with TRBD1 identical over 7 bases. The CDR3 is made up of 16 amino acids. V lost 1 base to trimming and J lost 3 bases; unmatched junction nucleotides: 8. CDR1 and CDR2 (germline): LNHDA, SQIVND (reference sequence). The DNA of the CDR3 is TGTGCCAGTAGTATAGGTACAGGGGAGTTTGACTATGGCTACACCTTC. It translates to CASSIGTGEFDYGYTF.

This chain connects TRBV18 to TRBJ2-7, with TRBD1 matching over 9 bases. The CDR3 spans 16 residues. Trimming removed 3 bases from V and 4 bases from J; junction bases left unmatched: 10. Germline assignment: CDR1 KGHSH and CDR2 LQKENI. In nucleotides, the CDR3 is TGTGCCAGCTCACCCTCGACAGGGGGTTACCGATACGAGCAGTACTTC. This codes for CASSPSTGGYRYEQYF.

The V and J genes are TRBV19 and TRBJ2-7, with 9 bases aligning to TRBD1. The CDR3 loop spans 14 amino acids. V was pared by 5 bases and J by 2 bases, with 4 bases of the junction left unmatched. The germline CDR1 and CDR2 sequences are LNHDA and SQIVND (reference sequence). The CDR3 sequence is CASSQGTGTYEQYF. The CDR3 nucleotides read TGTGCCAGTAGTCAAGGGACAGGGACCTACGAGCAGTACTTC.

This clone is termed large. The rearrangement links TRBV7-2 to TRBJ2-7; D is uncertain. The germline V and J ends were trimmed by 3 bases and 3 bases, with 6 bases remaining between them. The CDR3 spans 12 residues. The germline gives CDR1 SGHTA, CDR2 FQGNSA. The CDR3, as DNA: TGTGCCAGCAGCTTCTCCGTCTACGAGCAGTACTTC. Translated, it gives CASSFSVYEQYF.

The V call is TRBV5-4, the J call TRBJ2-3, with D possibly matching TRBD1 (5 bases). Per the germline V gene, CDR1 is SGHNT and CDR2 is YYREEE (reference sequence). CDR3 length equals 14 residues. V lost 1 base to trimming and J lost 4 bases, with 10 bases between them. The CDR3 is CASSLKGRSDTQYF. The CDR3 coding sequence is TGTGCCAGCAGCTTGAAGGGGCGGTCAGATACGCAGTATTTT.